One sample yielded the 26 T cell receptor beta chains listed below, sequenced in a study of tumor-infiltrating lymphocytes in primary liver carcinoma. A constant-region primer primed TCR beta cDNA synthesis from 450 to 550 ng of total RNA. Library construction for TCR beta comprised three nested multiplex PCR rounds performed with slightly modified ARM-PCR. It was with TRBV1-TRBV30 forward primers and a C-beta reverse primer that the first two PCR rounds were run, at roughly 11 cycles each. MiXCR was run by TCRdb on the multiplex PCR reads, yielding one entry per CDR3 protein. The table has 84,000 or so distinct CDR3 sequences, 55% to 85% seen once; the top ten hold around 19%. Co-extracted RNA and DNA came from 20-30 mg of unsorted bulk tissue. Sequencing input: liver tumor tissue from sampling region 1. Subset meaning: tumor region T1, superior pole. Source of these receptors: a middle-aged man with primary liver carcinoma and hepatitis B virus infection.

Concerning this clonotype: This is likely a read error, given that the CDR3 carries no conserved phenylalanine or tryptophan at its end. No DNA is shown, since the ends of the CDR3 on it are uncertain; the CDR3 is the one TCRdb lists. The chain uses TRBV29-1 and TRBJ2-5; TRBD1 is taken as the D call from the table, unchecked against the DNA. The CDR3 is 11 amino acids long, termini counted. Germline V gives CDR1 SQVTM, CDR2 ANQGSEA. CDR3 amino acids: CSSRRGETHYS.

This chain links TRBV30 with TRBJ2-1; no clear D gene. This CDR3 contains 12 residues. The ends were cut back, 2 bases at V and 6 bases at J, with 8 bases in the middle. From germline, CDR1 is GTSNPN and CDR2 SVGIG (reference sequence). For the CDR3, the DNA is TGTGCCTGGAGTATGCACCTCAATGAGCAGTTCTTC. Residues: CAWSMHLNEQFF.

This clonotype was counted a few times. The chain combines TRBV11-3 with TRBJ2-3; perhaps TRBD1 as D (6 bases). With 5 bases removed from V and 4 bases from J, the gap between germline ends came to 16 bases. CDR1 is SGHNT and CDR2 is YENEEA in the germline V gene. The CDR3 length is 15 residues. CDR3 region: CASSKDSGRPDTQYF. CDR3 in DNA: TGTGCCAGCAGCAAGGACAGTGGCCGCCCAGATACGCAGTATTTT.

With respect to this clonotype: One end of the junction varies from germline; a read error may be responsible. The chain links TRBV7-8 to TRBJ2-1; D possibly corresponds to TRBD2 (6 bases). The CDR3 loop spans 14 amino acids. Per the germline V gene, CDR1 is SGHVS and CDR2 is FQNEAQ. DNA for the CDR3: TGTGTCAGCAACTTAGCGGAGGCCTACAATGAGCAGTTCTTC. Translated: CVSNLAEAYNEQFF. Based on the CDR3 plus reference TRBV7-8 and TRBJ2-1, the full variable domain is GAGVSQSPRYKVAKRGQDVALRCDPISGHVSLFWYQQALGQGPEFLTYFQNEAQLDKSGLPSDRFFAERPEGSVSTLKIQRTQQEDSAVYLCVSNLAEAYNEQFFGPGTRLTVL.

As concerns this clonotype: The CDR3 ends on some other residue instead of the conserved phenylalanine or tryptophan, so this is likely a read error. This chain connects TRBV12-3 or TRBV12-4 to TRBJ1-5; D uncertain. This CDR3 has 13 residues. The ends were cut back, 1 base at V and 12 bases at J, with 13 bases in the middle. The CDR3, as DNA: TGTGCCAGCAGTTTAGTAAGTGTTCAACACCAGCATATT. This codes for CASSLVSVQHQHI.

This clonotype is medium-sized. Germline and junction disagree at one end, which may indicate a read error. This rearrangement joins TRBV5-1 to TRBJ2-7; D uncertain. The CDR3 consists of 11 residues. Germline CDR1 is SGHRS and CDR2 is YFSETQ. Here the CDR3 DNA reads TGTGCCAGCAGCTTTACCTACGAGCAGTACTTC. Protein: CASSFTYEQYF.

For this clonotype: Compared with germline, one end of the junction differs, possibly owing to a read error. The rearrangement joins TRBV5-4 to TRBJ1-2; unclear D gene. This CDR3 contains 13 residues. Germline values: CDR1 SGHNT, CDR2 YYREEE (reference sequence). CDR3 in DNA: TGTGCCAGGAGCGTGGACCCCCACTATGGTTACACCTTC. Protein sequence: CARSVDPHYGYTF.

Remarks on this clonotype: An end of the junction differs from the germline gene, which may be a read error. The chain carries TRBV7-9 and TRBJ2-5; no firm D call. The CDR3 covers 12 residues. Per the germline V gene, CDR1 is SEHNR and CDR2 is FQNEAQ (reference sequence). This CDR3 is CTSSLGQVTQYF. CDR3 bases: TGTACCAGCAGCTTAGGTCAAGTGACCCAGTACTTC.

Comments on this clonotype: The junction departs from germline at one end; a sequencing error may be responsible. The V call is TRBV6-5, the J call TRBJ2-4, with a weak D call TRBD1 (6 bases). The CDR3 totals 15 residues. Per germline, CDR1 MNHEY and CDR2 SVGAGI. The CDR3 DNA follows: TGTGCCAGCAGTTCTCCGGGGCAGGGGATGAACATTCAGCACTTC. It is translated as CASSSPGQGMNIQHF.

In its sample, this clonotype was seen many times. CDR3 in amino acids: CASSSLGSENEQFF. For the CDR3, the DNA is TGCGCCAGCAGCTCCCTAGGGTCAGAGAATGAGCAGTTCTTC. This chain links TRBV4-1 with TRBJ2-1; no firm D call. V was clipped by 5 bases and J by 7 bases, with 15 bases between them. The CDR3 is made up of 14 amino acids. Germline V lookup: CDR1 MGHRA, CDR2 YSYEKL.

As to this clonotype: A junction boundary mismatches the germline segment, possibly from a read error. The chain couples TRBV10-3 to TRBJ1-2; D perhaps matches TRBD1 (5 bases). The CDR3 totals 15 residues. The germline gives CDR1 ENHRY, CDR2 SYGVKD. The CDR3 region is CAIPLVGTGIYAYTF. DNA of the CDR3: TGTGCCATCCCCCTCGTCGGGACGGGAATTTATGCCTACACCTTC.

The chain couples TRBV28 to TRBJ2-1; TRBD2 agrees at 9 bases. Germline V gene lookup returns CDR1 MDHEN and CDR2 SYDVKM. The CDR3 extends over 13 amino acids. Germline trimming cut 2 bases from V and 14 bases from J; bases unmatched to any gene: 7. The DNA for the CDR3 is TGTGCCAGCAGTTTAGCGGGAGGGCATGGGAAGTTCTTC. It specifies CASSLAGGHGKFF.

As to this clonotype: An end of the junction does not agree with germline; a read error may underlie this. The chain uses TRBV11-2 and TRBJ2-1; D not certain. CDR3 length: 12 amino acids. Germline V lookup: CDR1 SGHAT, CDR2 FQNNGV. CDR3: CASSLWVREHFF. DNA of the CDR3: TGCGCCAGCAGCTTGTGGGTACGTGAGCATTTCTTC.

In the case of this clonotype: The germline gene is not matched at one end of the junction; a read error may be the cause. This chain links TRBV7-9 with TRBJ2-7; no clear D gene. Germline lookup yields CDR1 SEHNR and CDR2 FQNEAQ (reference sequence). There are 13 residues in the CDR3. The CDR3 loop reads CAISSRLDSEQYF. In DNA, the CDR3 is TGTGCCATCAGCTCCCGTCTGGATTCCGAGCAGTATTTC.

The chain combines TRBV30 with TRBJ1-1; tentatively, D is TRBD1 (6 bases). The CDR3 totals 12 residues. CDR1 and CDR2 (germline): GTSNPN, SVGIG (reference sequence). Trimming removed 4 bases from V and 7 bases from J, with 13 bases in between. The CDR3 reads CAWNPGAGEAFF. CDR3 nucleotide sequence: TGTGCCTGGAATCCGGGGGCCGGTGAAGCTTTCTTT.

Worth noting for this clonotype: At one end, the junction sequence differs from germline, possibly due to a read error. The chain employs TRBV13 and TRBJ2-7, with no clear D. Looked up from germline, CDR1 is PRHDT and CDR2 is FYEKMQ (reference sequence). CDR3 size: 11 residues. DNA of the CDR3: TGTGCCAGCAGCTCCGGTCCCAAGCAGTATTTC. Residues: CASSSGPKQYF.

The chain carries TRBV7-8 and TRBJ2-7; D remains unclear. In germline, CDR1 is SGHVS, CDR2 FQNEAQ. V lost 5 bases to trimming and J lost 0 bases, with 14 bases between them. The CDR3 length is 15 residues. CDR3 bases: TGTGCCAGCAGCCGGTCAGGCGGATCCTCCTACGAGCAGTACTTC. The encoded protein is CASSRSGGSSYEQYF.

On this clonotype itself: The junction departs from germline at one end; a sequencing error may be responsible. The chain carries TRBV6-5 and TRBJ2-2; weak D call: TRBD1 (5 bases). Looked up from germline, CDR1 is MNHEY and CDR2 is SVGAGI. The CDR3 loop spans 14 amino acids. The CDR3 coding sequence is TGTGCCAGCAGTTACTCTCAGGACACCGGAGAGCTCTTTTTC. It codes for CASSYSQDTGELFF.

On this clonotype: The germline gene is not matched at one end of the junction; a read error may be the cause. V gene TRBV11-2 combines with J gene TRBJ2-7; D uncertain. CDR3 length: 15 residues. Germline V CDR1 and CDR2: SGHAT, FQNNGV. DNA for the CDR3: TGTGCCAGCAGCTTAGATGAGACCGAAGCCTATGAGCAGTACTTC. Protein sequence: CASSLDETEAYEQYF. The full variable domain, in which reference TRBV11-2 and TRBJ2-7 provide the parts outside the CDR3, is EAGVAQSPRYKIIEKRQSVAFWCNPISGHATLYWYQQILGQGPKLLIQFQNNGVVDDSQLPKDRFSAERLKGVDSTLKIQPAKLEDSAVYLCASSLDETEAYEQYFGPGTRLTVT.

The V gene is TRBV20-1, the J gene TRBJ2-7; D is possibly TRBD2 (6 bases). There are 13 residues in the CDR3. CDR1 and CDR2 from the germline V gene are DFQATT and SNEGSKA (reference sequence). Trimming took 0 bases from V and 1 from J, leaving 7 bases between them. CDR3 in DNA: TGCAGTGCTAGAGATGGGGGGTCCTACGAGCAGTACTTC. Protein: CSARDGGSYEQYF.

The chain uses TRBV2 and TRBJ2-7; D gene uncertain. Germline-derived CDR1 and CDR2 are SNHLY and FYNNEI. The CDR3 has 14 residues. Trimming took off 10 bases at V and 2 bases at J, with 18 bases between the two ends. The CDR3 DNA is TGTGCCATCAAGACTGGTATCAACGCCTACGAGCAGTACTTC. This encodes CAIKTGINAYEQYF.

As regards this clonotype: Compared with germline, one end of the junction differs, possibly owing to a read error. The V and J genes are TRBV28 and TRBJ2-7; TRBD2 matches 15 bases. The germline V gene encodes CDR1 MDHEN and CDR2 SYDVKM. The CDR3 sequence is 16 residues long. In nucleotides, the CDR3 is TGTGTCAGCAGTTTAGGACTAGCGGGAGGGCCGGGCGAGCAGTACTTC. Translating gives CVSSLGLAGGPGEQYF.

This sequence joins TRBV7-2 and TRBJ2-1; unclear D gene. Germline CDR1 reads SGHTA; CDR2 reads FQGNSA. The CDR3 covers 13 residues. Trimming cost V 5 bases and J 8 bases, with 13 bases left between them. The CDR3: CASSRAFFDEQFF. The CDR3 DNA is TGTGCCAGCAGCCGGGCCTTCTTCGATGAGCAGTTCTTC.

Concerning this clonotype itself: One end of the junction is discordant with germline, which a read error may explain. The chain has TRBV5-1 and TRBJ2-3; 9 bases are shared with TRBD1. The germline gives CDR1 SGHRS, CDR2 YFSETQ. The CDR3 length is 14 residues. As DNA, the CDR3 is TGCTCCAGCAGCCCCGGGACAGGGAGAAATACGCAGTATTTT. It yields the protein CSSSPGTGRNTQYF.

This clonotype was seen repeatedly, ten times or more. The chain combines TRBV16 with TRBJ1-4, with D possibly matching TRBD1 (6 bases). The CDR3 has 16 residues. V lost 2 bases to trimming and J lost 3 bases, with 13 bases between them. From germline, CDR1 is KGHSY and CDR2 FQNENV. The chain's CDR3 is CASSQRRTASNEKLFF. The CDR3, as DNA: TGTGCCAGCAGCCAACGCCGGACAGCCTCTAATGAAAAACTGTTTTTT. Full variable domain (remainder filled in from reference TRBV16 and TRBJ1-4): GEEVAQTPKHLVRGEGQKAKLYCAPIKGHSYVFWYQQVLKNEFKFLISFQNENVFDETGMPKERFSAKCLPNSPCSLEIQATKLEDSAVYFCASSQRRTASNEKLFFGSGTQLSVL.

This clonotype was seen a handful of times. Possible read error: a much larger clone is one base away. The chain couples TRBV7-8 to TRBJ2-6; 8 nucleotides line up with TRBD1. The length of the CDR3 is 20 residues. The germline gives CDR1 SGHVS, CDR2 FQNEAQ. DNA of the CDR3: TGTGCCAGCAGCCGCCGGACAGGGCCTCAACTCGGAACTGGGGCCAACATCCTGACTTTC. Its protein product is CASSRRTGPQLGTGANILTF.